A single sample gave rise to the 10 T cell receptor beta chains below, sequenced in a study of T cells in Graves' hyperthyroidism and ophthalmopathy. Using RNA transcripts as the source, TCR beta CDR3 regions were amplified. The primer set for the first-round RT-PCR of the TCR CDR3 was HTBI. TCRdb reprocessed the multiplex PCR reads via MiXCR and lists one record per CDR3 protein. The repertoire holds around 500,000 distinct CDR3 sequences, 16% seen once, with approximately 30% in the top ten. Sequencing was done on a sample of blood. Every receptor here comes from a woman aged 30 to 39 with Graves' ophthalmopathy.

This clonotype was counted many times. The rearrangement uses TRBV12-5 and TRBJ2-5, with 8 bases lining up with TRBD1. The germline V gene encodes CDR1 LGHNT and CDR2 FRNRAP. This CDR3 is 15 amino acids long. After removal of 2 bases from V and 2 bases from J, the junction contained 4 bases not matched to a gene. CDR3 coding DNA: TGTGCTAGTGGTTTGACAGGGGGATCACAAGAGACCCAGTACTTC. Translation gives CASGLTGGSQETQYF.

A few counts support this clonotype. This sequence joins TRBV28 and TRBJ1-1; TRBD1 agrees at 8 bases. From germline, CDR1 is MDHEN and CDR2 SYDVKM. The CDR3 covers 15 residues. Trimming removed 6 bases from V and 7 bases from J; junction bases left unmatched: 13. The CDR3 spells CASSLPTGAEDEAFF. The CDR3 nucleotides are TGTGCCAGCAGCCTGCCGACAGGGGCCGAAGATGAAGCTTTCTTT. The whole variable domain, filled in from reference TRBV28 and TRBJ1-1, reads DVKVTQSSRYLVKRTGEKVFLECVQDMDHENMFWYRQDPGLGLRLIYFSYDVKMKEKGDIPEGYSVSREKKERFSLILESASTNQTSMYLCASSLPTGAEDEAFFGQGTRLTVV.

This clonotype was seen at least ten times. V is TRBV11-2 and J is TRBJ2-7; D remains unclear. Per germline, CDR1 SGHAT and CDR2 FQNNGV. The CDR3 consists of 14 residues. V lost 5 bases, J lost 0 bases, and 11 bases lay in between. The CDR3 sequence is CASSPFTISYEQYF. The CDR3, as DNA: TGTGCCAGCAGCCCATTTACGATCTCCTACGAGCAGTACTTC.

The chain uses TRBV10-2 and TRBJ2-5; D assignment may be TRBD1 or TRBD2 (6 bases each). The CDR3 is made up of 15 amino acids. Germline values: CDR1 WSHSY, CDR2 SAAADI. Between the trimmed V and J ends, which lost 0 bases and 5 bases, there was a span of 13 bases. This chain's CDR3 is CASSESRGVLETQYF. CDR3 nucleotides: TGCGCCAGCAGTGAGTCTAGGGGGGTTTTGGAGACCCAGTACTTC.

This clonotype has at least ten counts. The chain uses TRBV5-1 and TRBJ2-1; 12 positions match TRBD2. Losses at the gene ends were 0 bases for V and 8 bases for J; bases not matched to a gene: 6. The CDR3 spans 16 residues. Germline-derived CDR1 and CDR2 are SGHRS and YFSETQ. CDR3 bases: TGCGCCAGCAGCTTGGTTTCTAGCGGGAGGGCCGATGAGCAGTTCTTC. The encoded protein is CASSLVSSGRADEQFF.

The rearrangement uses TRBV29-1 and TRBJ2-3; D gene ambiguous. The V end lost 1 base, the J end lost 3 bases, and 5 bases lay between the germline ends. Germline V lookup: CDR1 SQVTM, CDR2 ANQGSEA. The CDR3 sequence is 12 residues long. CDR3 loop: CSVEVLTDTQYF. CDR3 nucleotide sequence: TGCAGCGTTGAAGTGCTGACAGATACGCAGTATTTT.

At least ten counts were recorded for this clonotype. The chain has TRBV20-1 and TRBJ2-5, with D unclear. The CDR3 sequence is 14 residues long. Germline CDR1 is DFQATT and CDR2 is SNEGSKA (reference sequence). Trimming removed 3 bases at V and 2 bases at J, with 13 bases between. CDR3 bases: TGCAGTGCTAGCCACCTGGGCCTACAAGAGACCCAGTACTTC. It specifies CSASHLGLQETQYF.

Only a few counts were recorded for this clonotype. The rearrangement uses TRBV3-1 and TRBJ1-1; maybe TRBD1 (6 bases). The V gene's germline CDR1 is LGHDT and CDR2 YNNKEL (reference sequence). V lost 4 bases and J lost 4, with 13 bases in between. The CDR3 has 14 amino acids. This CDR3 is CASSPYTGSTEAFF. The CDR3 nucleotides are TGTGCCAGCAGCCCATACACAGGGAGCACTGAAGCTTTCTTT. The full variable domain, rest sourced from reference TRBV3-1 and TRBJ1-1, is DTAVSQTPKYLVTQMGNDKSIKCEQNLGHDTMYWYKQDSKKFLKIMFSYNNKELIINETVPNRFSPKSPDKAHLNLHINSLELGDSAVYFCASSPYTGSTEAFFGQGTRLTVV.

DNA for the CDR3: TGTGCCATCAGTGAGTCGATGGTTAACTCCTACGAGCAGTACTTC. It is translated as CAISESMVNSYEQYF. V and J are TRBV10-3 and TRBJ2-7; D call uncertain. Between the trimmed V and J ends, which lost 0 bases and 0 bases, there was a span of 9 bases. Germline CDR1 reads ENHRY; CDR2 reads SYGVKD. This CDR3 is 15 amino acids long.

This clonotype was found a few times. V is TRBV7-9 and J is TRBJ2-2; TRBD2 might be the D (6 bases). V was shortened by 8 bases and J by 5 bases, with 12 bases between the two germline ends. The CDR3 spans 13 residues. CDR1 and CDR2 from the germline V gene are SEHNR and FQNEAQ (reference sequence). CDR3 sequence: CASGPRGTGELFF. CDR3 in DNA: TGTGCCAGCGGACCTCGGGGGACCGGGGAGCTGTTTTTT.